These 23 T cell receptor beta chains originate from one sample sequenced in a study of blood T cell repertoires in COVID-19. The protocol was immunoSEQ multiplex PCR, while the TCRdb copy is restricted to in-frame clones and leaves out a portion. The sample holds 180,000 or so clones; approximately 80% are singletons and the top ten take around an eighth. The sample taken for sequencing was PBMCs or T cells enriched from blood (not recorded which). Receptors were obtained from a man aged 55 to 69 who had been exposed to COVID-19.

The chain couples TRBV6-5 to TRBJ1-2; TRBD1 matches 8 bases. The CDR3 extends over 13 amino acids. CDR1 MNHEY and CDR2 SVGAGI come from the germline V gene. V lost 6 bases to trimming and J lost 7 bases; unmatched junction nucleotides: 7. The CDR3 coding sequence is TGTGCCAGCAGAAAGGACAGGGCCGGTGGCTACACCTTC. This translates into CASRKDRAGGYTF.

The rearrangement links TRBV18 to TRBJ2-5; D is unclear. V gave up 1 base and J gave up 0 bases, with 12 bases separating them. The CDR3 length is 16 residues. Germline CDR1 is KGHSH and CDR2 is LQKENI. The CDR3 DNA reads TGTGCCAGCTCACCACTTCCTAGGCACTACCAAGAGACCCAGTACTTC. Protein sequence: CASSPLPRHYQETQYF.

CDR3 DNA sequence: TGTGCCAGCAGCTCGACAGGTTCAGGGGATGAAAAACTGTTTTTT. It specifies CASSSTGSGDEKLFF. This rearrangement joins TRBV7-9 to TRBJ1-4, with D possibly matching TRBD1 (6 bases). Trimming cost V 4 bases and J 6 bases, with 15 bases left between them. The CDR3 spans 15 residues. CDR1 and CDR2 (germline): SEHNR, FQNEAQ (reference sequence).

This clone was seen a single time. CDR3 nucleotide sequence: TGTGCCAGCAGCTTAGCGTCAGGGGAAAGCTCTGAAGCTTTCTTT. It yields the protein CASSLASGESSEAFF. The chain couples TRBV7-6 to TRBJ1-1; D perhaps matches TRBD1 (6 bases). The length of the CDR3 is 15 residues. Trimming pared 0 bases from V and 6 bases from J, leaving 14 bases between. Germline V CDR1 and CDR2: SGHVS, FNYEAQ.

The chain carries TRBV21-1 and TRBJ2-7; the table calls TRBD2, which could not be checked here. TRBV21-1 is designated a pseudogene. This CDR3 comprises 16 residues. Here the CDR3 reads CASSKGRPSGTYEQYF. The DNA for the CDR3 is TGTGCCAGCAGCAAAGGGAGGCCCTCTGGCACCTACGAGCAGTACTTC.

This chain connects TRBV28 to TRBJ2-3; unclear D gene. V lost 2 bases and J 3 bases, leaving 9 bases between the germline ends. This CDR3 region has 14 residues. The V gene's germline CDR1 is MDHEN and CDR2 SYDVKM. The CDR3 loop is CASSLPPQTDTQYF. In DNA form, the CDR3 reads TGTGCCAGCAGTTTACCGCCACAGACAGATACGCAGTATTTT.

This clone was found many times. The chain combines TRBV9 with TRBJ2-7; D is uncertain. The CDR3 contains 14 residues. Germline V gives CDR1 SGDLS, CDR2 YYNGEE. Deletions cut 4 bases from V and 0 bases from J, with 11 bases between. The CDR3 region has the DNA TGTGCCAGCAGCCCAAGTGGCAACTCCTACGAGCAGTACTTC. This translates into CASSPSGNSYEQYF.

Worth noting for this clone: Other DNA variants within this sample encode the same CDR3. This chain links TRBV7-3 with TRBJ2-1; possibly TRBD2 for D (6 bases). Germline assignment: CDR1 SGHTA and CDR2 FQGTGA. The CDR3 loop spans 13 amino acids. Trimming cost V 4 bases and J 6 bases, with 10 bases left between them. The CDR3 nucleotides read TGTGCCAGCAGCTCCGGGACTTCCAATGAGCAGTTCTTC. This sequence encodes CASSSGTSNEQFF.

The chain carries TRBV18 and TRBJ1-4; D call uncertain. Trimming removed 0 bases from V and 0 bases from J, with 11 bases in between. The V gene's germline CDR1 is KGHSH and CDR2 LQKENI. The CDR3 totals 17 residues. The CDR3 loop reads CASSPPLVSATNEKLFF. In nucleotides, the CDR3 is TGTGCCAGCTCACCACCTTTGGTTAGTGCAACTAATGAAAAACTGTTTTTT.

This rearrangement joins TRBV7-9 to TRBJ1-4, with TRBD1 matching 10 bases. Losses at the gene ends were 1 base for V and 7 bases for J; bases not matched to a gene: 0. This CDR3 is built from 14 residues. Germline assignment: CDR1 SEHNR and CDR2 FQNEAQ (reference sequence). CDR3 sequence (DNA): TGTGCCAGCAGCTTAGGGACAGGGGGTGAAAAACTGTTTTTT. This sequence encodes CASSLGTGGEKLFF.

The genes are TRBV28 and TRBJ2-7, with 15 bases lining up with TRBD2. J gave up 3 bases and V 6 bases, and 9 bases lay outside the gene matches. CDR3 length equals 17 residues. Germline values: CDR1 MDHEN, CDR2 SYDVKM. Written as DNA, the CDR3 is TGTGCCAGCAGCCTCGCGGGACTAGCGGGAGGCCGCTACGAGCAGTACTTC. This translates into CASSLAGLAGGRYEQYF.

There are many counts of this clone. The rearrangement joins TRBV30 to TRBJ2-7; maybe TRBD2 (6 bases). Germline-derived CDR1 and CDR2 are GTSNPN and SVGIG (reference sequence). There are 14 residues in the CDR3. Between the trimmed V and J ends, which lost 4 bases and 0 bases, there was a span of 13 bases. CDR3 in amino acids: CAWTPRRDSYEQYF. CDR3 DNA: TGTGCCTGGACCCCGAGGCGGGACTCCTACGAGCAGTACTTC.

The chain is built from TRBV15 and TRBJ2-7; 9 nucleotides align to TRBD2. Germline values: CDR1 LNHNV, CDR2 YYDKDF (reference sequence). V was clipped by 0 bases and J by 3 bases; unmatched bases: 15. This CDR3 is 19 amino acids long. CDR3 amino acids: CATSRDLASGMRIGYEQYF. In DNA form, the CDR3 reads TGTGCCACCAGCAGAGATCTGGCTAGCGGGATGAGAATTGGCTACGAGCAGTACTTC.

The CDR3 nucleotides read TGCGCCAGCAGCCTTAATAGCAATCAGCCCCAGCATTTT. Amino acid sequence: CASSLNSNQPQHF. The V call is TRBV10-1, the J call TRBJ1-5, with D unresolved. Germline V CDR1 and CDR2: WNHNN, SYGVQD (reference sequence). This CDR3 is built from 13 residues. The germline V and J ends were trimmed by 6 bases and 0 bases, with 6 bases remaining between them.

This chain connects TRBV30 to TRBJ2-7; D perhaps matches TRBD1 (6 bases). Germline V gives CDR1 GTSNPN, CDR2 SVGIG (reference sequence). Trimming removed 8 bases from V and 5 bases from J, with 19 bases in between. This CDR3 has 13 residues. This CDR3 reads CATSGVWGNEQYF. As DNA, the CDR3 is TGTGCCACGTCAGGGGTGTGGGGGAACGAGCAGTACTTC. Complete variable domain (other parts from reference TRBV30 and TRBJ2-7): SQTIHQWPATLVQPVGSPLSLECTVEGTSNPNLYWYRQAAGRGLQLLFYSVGIGQISSEVPQNLSASRPQDRQFILSSKKLLLSDSGFYLCATSGVWGNEQYFGPGTRLTVT.

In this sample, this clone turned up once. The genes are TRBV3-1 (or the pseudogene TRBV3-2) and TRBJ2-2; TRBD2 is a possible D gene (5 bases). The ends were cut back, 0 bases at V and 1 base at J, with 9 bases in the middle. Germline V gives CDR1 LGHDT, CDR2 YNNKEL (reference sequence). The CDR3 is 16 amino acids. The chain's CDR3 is CASSQDLRGNTGELFF. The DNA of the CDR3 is TGTGCCAGCAGCCAAGATCTTCGGGGGAACACCGGGGAGCTGTTTTTT.

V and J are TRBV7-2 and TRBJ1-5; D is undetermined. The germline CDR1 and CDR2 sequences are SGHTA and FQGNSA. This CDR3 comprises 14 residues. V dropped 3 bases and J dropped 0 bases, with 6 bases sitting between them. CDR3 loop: CASSLRFSNQPQHF. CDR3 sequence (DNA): TGTGCCAGCAGCTTGAGATTTAGCAATCAGCCCCAGCATTTT.

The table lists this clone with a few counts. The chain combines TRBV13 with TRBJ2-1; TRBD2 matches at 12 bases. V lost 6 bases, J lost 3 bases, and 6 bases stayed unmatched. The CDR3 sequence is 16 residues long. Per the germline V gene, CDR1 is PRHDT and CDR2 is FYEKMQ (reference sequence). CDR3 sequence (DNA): TGTGCCAGCAGTTGGACTAGCGGGAAATTCTACAATGAGCAGTTCTTC. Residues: CASSWTSGKFYNEQFF.

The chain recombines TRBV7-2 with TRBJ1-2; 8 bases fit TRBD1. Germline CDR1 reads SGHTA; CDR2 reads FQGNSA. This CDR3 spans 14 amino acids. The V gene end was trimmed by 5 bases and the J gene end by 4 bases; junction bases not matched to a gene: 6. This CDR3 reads CASSPDRGGYGYTF. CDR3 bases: TGTGCCAGCAGCCCTGACAGGGGCGGCTATGGCTACACCTTC.

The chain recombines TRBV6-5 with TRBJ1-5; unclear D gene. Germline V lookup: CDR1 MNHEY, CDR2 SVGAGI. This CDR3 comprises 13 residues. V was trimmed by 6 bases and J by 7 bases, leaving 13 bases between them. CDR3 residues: CASSQTGRQPQHF. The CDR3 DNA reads TGTGCCAGCAGCCAAACTGGGAGGCAGCCCCAGCATTTT.

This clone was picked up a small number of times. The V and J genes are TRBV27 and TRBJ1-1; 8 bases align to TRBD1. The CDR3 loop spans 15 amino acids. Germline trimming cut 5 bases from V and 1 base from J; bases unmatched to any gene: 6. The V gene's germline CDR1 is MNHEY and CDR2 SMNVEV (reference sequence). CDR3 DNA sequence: TGTGCCAGCAGTGCCTCAGGACAGGGGAACACTGAAGCTTTCTTT. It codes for CASSASGQGNTEAFF.

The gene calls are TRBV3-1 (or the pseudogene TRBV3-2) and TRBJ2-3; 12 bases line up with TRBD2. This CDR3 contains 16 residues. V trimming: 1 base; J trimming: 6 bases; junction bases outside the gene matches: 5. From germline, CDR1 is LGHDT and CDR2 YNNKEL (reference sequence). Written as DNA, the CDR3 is TGTGCCAGCAGCCAAGCGACTAGCGGGAGAACGGATACGCAGTATTTT. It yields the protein CASSQATSGRTDTQYF.

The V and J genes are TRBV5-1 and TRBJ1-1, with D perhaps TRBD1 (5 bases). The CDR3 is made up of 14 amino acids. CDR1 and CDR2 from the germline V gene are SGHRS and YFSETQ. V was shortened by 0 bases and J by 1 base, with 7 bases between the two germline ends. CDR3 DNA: TGCGCCAGCAGCTTGGGACAGCAGAACACTGAAGCTTTCTTT. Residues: CASSLGQQNTEAFF.